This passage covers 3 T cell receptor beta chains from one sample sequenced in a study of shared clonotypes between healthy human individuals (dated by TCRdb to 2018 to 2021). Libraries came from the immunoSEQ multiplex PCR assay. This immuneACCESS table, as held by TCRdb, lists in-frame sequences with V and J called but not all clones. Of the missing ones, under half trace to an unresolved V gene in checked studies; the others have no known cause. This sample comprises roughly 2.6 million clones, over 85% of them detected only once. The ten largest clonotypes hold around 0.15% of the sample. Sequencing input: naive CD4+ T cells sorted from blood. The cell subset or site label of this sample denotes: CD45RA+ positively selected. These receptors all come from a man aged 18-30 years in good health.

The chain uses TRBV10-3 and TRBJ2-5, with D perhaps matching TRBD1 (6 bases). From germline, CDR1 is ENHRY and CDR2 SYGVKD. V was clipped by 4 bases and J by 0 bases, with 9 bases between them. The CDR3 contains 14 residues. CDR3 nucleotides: TGTGCCATCAGTGCAAGGGACAACCAAGAGACCCAGTACTTC. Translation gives CAISARDNQETQYF.

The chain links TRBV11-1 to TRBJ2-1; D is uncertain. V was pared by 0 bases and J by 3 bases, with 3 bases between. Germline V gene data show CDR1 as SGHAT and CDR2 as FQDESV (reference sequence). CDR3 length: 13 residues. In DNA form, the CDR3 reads TGTGCCAGCAGCTTAGCAATCTACAATGAGCAGTTCTTC. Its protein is CASSLAIYNEQFF.

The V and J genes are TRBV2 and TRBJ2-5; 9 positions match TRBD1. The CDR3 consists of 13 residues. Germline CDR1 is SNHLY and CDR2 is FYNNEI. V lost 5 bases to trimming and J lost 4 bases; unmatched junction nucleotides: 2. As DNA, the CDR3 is TGTGCCAGCAGTACAGGGGGCGCAGAGACCCAGTACTTC. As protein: CASSTGGAETQYF.